This TCR beta chain was documented in a study of blood T cell repertoires in COVID-19. Background on the study: Collection of acute and convalescent COVID-19 samples took place in the United States, Italy and Spain. The analysed material was cDNA or gDNA that came from T cells, B-cell-depleted T cells, or PBMCs.

Per the original data handling: Counts of nucleated cells, estimated from reference gene primer amplification, were obtained. Generated by immunoSEQ multiplex PCR, the TCRdb table keeps only in-frame clones and is missing some. That table supplies the V and J calls and clone size; D and trimming were determined from the DNA. The sample lists 95,000 to 130,000 clones, approximately 84% occurring once. The clonotype comes from a man aged 70-80 years with active or convalescent COVID-19. Sequencing was performed on peripheral blood.

The CDR3 loop reads CASSVGVYGELFF. As DNA, the CDR3 is TGTGCCAGCAGCGTAGGAGTCTACGGGGAGCTGTTTTTT. V usage is TRBV9 and J usage is TRBJ2-2; D not certain. The CDR3 extends over 13 amino acids. Trimming cost V 0 bases and J 7 bases, with 7 bases left between them. Germline CDR1 reads SGDLS; CDR2 reads YYNGEE.